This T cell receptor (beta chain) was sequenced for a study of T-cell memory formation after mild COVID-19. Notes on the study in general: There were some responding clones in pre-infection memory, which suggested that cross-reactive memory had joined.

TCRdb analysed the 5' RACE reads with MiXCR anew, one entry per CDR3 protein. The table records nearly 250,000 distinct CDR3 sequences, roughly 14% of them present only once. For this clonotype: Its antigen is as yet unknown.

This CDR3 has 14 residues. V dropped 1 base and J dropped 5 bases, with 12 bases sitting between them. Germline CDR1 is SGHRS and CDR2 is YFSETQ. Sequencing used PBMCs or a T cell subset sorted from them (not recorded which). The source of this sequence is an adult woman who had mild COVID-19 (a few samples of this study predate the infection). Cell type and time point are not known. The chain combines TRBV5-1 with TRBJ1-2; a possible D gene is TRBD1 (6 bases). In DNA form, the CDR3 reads TGCGCCAGCAGCTTGTCTGGACAGACATATGGCTACACCTTC. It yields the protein CASSLSGQTYGYTF.